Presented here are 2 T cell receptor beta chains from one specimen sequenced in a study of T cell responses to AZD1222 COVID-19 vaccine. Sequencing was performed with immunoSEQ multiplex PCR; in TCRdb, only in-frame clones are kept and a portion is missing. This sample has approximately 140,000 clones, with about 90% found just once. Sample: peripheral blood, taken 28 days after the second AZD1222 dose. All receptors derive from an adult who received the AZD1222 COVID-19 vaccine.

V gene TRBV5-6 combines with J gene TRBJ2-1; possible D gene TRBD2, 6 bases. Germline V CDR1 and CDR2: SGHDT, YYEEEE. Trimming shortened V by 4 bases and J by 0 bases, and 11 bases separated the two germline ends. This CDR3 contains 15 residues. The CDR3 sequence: CASSGGLRSYNEQFF. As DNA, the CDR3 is TGTGCCAGCAGCGGCGGACTACGCTCCTACAATGAGCAGTTCTTC.

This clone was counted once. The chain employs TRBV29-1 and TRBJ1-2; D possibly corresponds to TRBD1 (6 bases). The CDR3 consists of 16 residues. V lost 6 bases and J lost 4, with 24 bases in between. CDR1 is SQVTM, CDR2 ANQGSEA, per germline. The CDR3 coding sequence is TGCAGCGTGCCCCAGGGGAGGGGGGCGAGTGGCTATGGCTACACCTTC. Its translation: CSVPQGRGASGYGYTF.